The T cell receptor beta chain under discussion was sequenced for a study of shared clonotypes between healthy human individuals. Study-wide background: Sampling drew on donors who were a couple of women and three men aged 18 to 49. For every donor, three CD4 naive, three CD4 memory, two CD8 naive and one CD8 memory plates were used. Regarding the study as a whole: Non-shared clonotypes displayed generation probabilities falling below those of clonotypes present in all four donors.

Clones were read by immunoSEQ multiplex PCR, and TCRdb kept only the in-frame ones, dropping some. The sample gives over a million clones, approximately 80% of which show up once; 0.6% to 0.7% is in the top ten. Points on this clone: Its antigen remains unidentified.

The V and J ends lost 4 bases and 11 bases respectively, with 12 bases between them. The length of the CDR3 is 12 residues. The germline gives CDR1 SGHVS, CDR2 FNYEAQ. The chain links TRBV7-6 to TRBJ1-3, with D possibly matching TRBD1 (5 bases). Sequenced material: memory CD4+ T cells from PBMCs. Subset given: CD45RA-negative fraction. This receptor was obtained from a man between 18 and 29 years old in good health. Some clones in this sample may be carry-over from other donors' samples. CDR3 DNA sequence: TGTGCCAGCAGCTCCGGCGGGGGGGCCATATATTTT. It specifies CASSSGGGAIYF.